The 30 T cell receptor beta chains presented below share a single source sample, sequenced in a study of shared clonotypes between healthy human individuals. Assay used: immunoSEQ multiplex PCR; TCRdb lists only in-frame clones, some missing. The table shows millions of clones, with roughly 95% occurring only once. Naive CD8 cells were CD45RO-negative, positively selected for CCR7, excluding terminally differentiated effector memory CD45RA+ cells. The sample comprised naive CD8+ T cells sorted from blood. All receptors derive from a young man in good health.

The gene calls are TRBV15 and TRBJ1-4; no firm D call. Trimming shortened V by 0 bases and J by 7 bases, and 15 bases separated the two germline ends. In germline, CDR1 is LNHNV, CDR2 YYDKDF (reference sequence). This CDR3 has 16 residues. The CDR3 spells CATSRDDRGFSEKLFF. The CDR3 region has the DNA TGTGCCACCAGCAGAGATGACCGAGGGTTTAGTGAAAAACTGTTTTTT.

This chain connects TRBV4-1 to TRBJ2-7; D assignment may be TRBD1 or TRBD2 (5 bases each). The V and J ends lost 2 bases and 3 bases respectively, with 14 bases between them. Germline CDR1 MGHRA, CDR2 YSYEKL. The CDR3 loop spans 15 amino acids. CDR3: CASSQLAGSGYEQYF. The DNA of the CDR3 is TGCGCCAGCAGCCAACTAGCAGGGTCCGGCTACGAGCAGTACTTC.

The genes are TRBV7-3 and TRBJ2-2, with 10 bases identical to TRBD1. The CDR3 contains 16 residues. Germline values: CDR1 SGHTA, CDR2 FQGTGA. V shed 3 bases, J shed 5 bases, and the junction held 6 bases outside the gene matches. CDR3 coding DNA: TGTGCCAGCAGCTTGACGGGACAGGGGCGTACCGGGGAGCTGTTTTTT. Residues: CASSLTGQGRTGELFF. The full variable domain, rest sourced from reference TRBV7-3 and TRBJ2-2, is GAGVSQTPSNKVTEKGKYVELRCDPISGHTALYWYRQSLGQGPEFLIYFQGTGAADDSGLPNDRFFAVRPEGSVSTLKIQRTERGDSAVYLCASSLTGQGRTGELFFGEGSRLTVL.

The chain uses TRBV19 and TRBJ2-5; TRBD2 agrees at 8 bases. The V gene end was trimmed by 5 bases and the J gene end by 2 bases; junction bases not matched to a gene: 4. Germline V gene data show CDR1 as LNHDA and CDR2 as SQIVND (reference sequence). CDR3 length equals 14 residues. The CDR3 sequence: CASSASGYQETQYF. The CDR3 DNA sequence: TGTGCCAGTAGTGCTAGCGGGTATCAAGAGACCCAGTACTTC.

V usage is TRBV7-5 and J usage is TRBJ1-1. TRBV7-5 corresponds to a pseudogene. This CDR3 comprises 11 residues. The CDR3 region has the DNA TGTGCCAGAAGCTCCCACAGGAGGGCTTTCTTT. It encodes CARSSHRRAFF.

V and J are TRBV7-9 and TRBJ2-7, with 9 nucleotides matching TRBD1. With 4 bases clipped from V and 0 bases from J, the junction kept 4 bases outside the gene matches. CDR1 SEHNR and CDR2 FQNEAQ come from the germline V gene (reference sequence). This CDR3 comprises 15 residues. Here the CDR3 reads CASSSAGQGSYEQYF. CDR3 DNA sequence: TGTGCCAGCAGCTCCGCGGGACAGGGCTCCTACGAGCAGTACTTC.

The V gene is TRBV29-1, the J gene TRBJ1-3, with 9 bases that match TRBD1. This CDR3 is built from 14 residues. V shed 4 bases and J 11 bases; nucleotides not matched to a gene: 12. From germline, CDR1 is SQVTM and CDR2 ANQGSEA. The CDR3 spells CSVGGGTGHPAIYF. The DNA for the CDR3 is TGCAGCGTTGGCGGGGGGACAGGGCACCCCGCCATATATTTT.

The chain combines TRBV9 with TRBJ2-7, with TRBD2 matching over 13 bases. Germline V gene lookup returns CDR1 SGDLS and CDR2 YYNGEE. V lost 3 bases, J lost 6 bases, and 6 bases stayed unmatched. CDR3 length: 15 residues. The CDR3 region has the DNA TGTGCCAGCAGCGGGACTAGCGGGGGAGGAGGCGAGCAGTACTTC. This codes for CASSGTSGGGGEQYF.

The chain's CDR3 is CASSTDPGGYGYTF. CDR3 in DNA: TGCGCCAGCAGCACGGACCCCGGAGGGTATGGCTACACCTTC. The V call is TRBV5-1, the J call TRBJ1-2; D unclear. V was shortened by 4 bases and J by 5 bases, with 15 bases between the two germline ends. Germline V gene sequence: CDR1 SGHRS, CDR2 YFSETQ. CDR3 length: 14 amino acids.

This clone was observed a handful of times. The chain couples TRBV7-9 to TRBJ2-7, with a tentative D call TRBD2 (5 bases). Trimming took off 6 bases at V and 7 bases at J, with 13 bases between the two ends. Germline V CDR1 and CDR2: SEHNR, FQNEAQ (reference sequence). The CDR3 extends over 12 amino acids. The CDR3 protein is CASSGYTGEQYF. The CDR3 DNA reads as TGTGCCAGCAGTGGCTACACGGGGGAGCAGTACTTC.

The gene calls are TRBV19 and TRBJ2-7, with 7 positions matching TRBD1. The CDR3 loop spans 15 amino acids. J gave up 3 bases and V 5 bases, and 10 bases lay outside the gene matches. Germline assignment: CDR1 LNHDA and CDR2 SQIVND (reference sequence). For the CDR3, the DNA is TGTGCCAGTAGTCCAAAGGACAGGCAGCGCTACGAGCAGTACTTC. Translated, it gives CASSPKDRQRYEQYF.

A word on this clone: The sample carries other DNA sequences with the same CDR3. The J gene is TRBJ1-1, the V gene TRBV6-1; D gene uncertain. V gave up 9 bases and J gave up 2 bases, with 4 bases separating them. CDR3 length: 10 amino acids. Germline CDR1 and CDR2: MNHNS and SASEGT. The CDR3 DNA sequence: TGTGCCAGTATTAACACTGAAGCTTTCTTT. It specifies CASINTEAFF.

The genes are TRBV30 and TRBJ2-7; D not certain. Germline CDR1 and CDR2: GTSNPN and SVGIG (reference sequence). The CDR3 is 13 amino acids. V lost 1 base and J lost 4, with 11 bases in between. CDR3 sequence reads: CAWSGYSLYEQYF. The CDR3, as DNA: TGTGCCTGGAGTGGTTACAGCCTTTACGAGCAGTACTTC. Complete variable domain (other parts from reference TRBV30 and TRBJ2-7): SQTIHQWPATLVQPVGSPLSLECTVEGTSNPNLYWYRQAAGRGLQLLFYSVGIGQISSEVPQNLSASRPQDRQFILSSKKLLLSDSGFYLCAWSGYSLYEQYFGPGTRLTVT.

J is TRBJ2-1 and V is TRBV4-1, with D tentatively TRBD1 (5 bases). V shed 7 bases and J shed 3 bases, with 13 bases lying between them. This CDR3 is 14 amino acids long. The germline gives CDR1 MGHRA, CDR2 YSYEKL. The CDR3 loop is CASTTRQSYNEQFF. The CDR3 DNA reads TGCGCCAGCACCACGAGACAGAGCTACAATGAGCAGTTCTTC.

The chain carries TRBV18 and TRBJ2-7, with a weak D call TRBD1 (6 bases). The CDR3 runs to 16 residues. Trimming left V 3 bases short and J 3 bases short, with 18 bases between. Germline CDR1 KGHSH, CDR2 LQKENI. The CDR3 loop is CASSPSYSGQLYEQYF. For the CDR3, the DNA is TGTGCCAGCTCACCTTCTTATTCGGGACAACTCTACGAGCAGTACTTC.

The rearrangement uses TRBV5-1 and TRBJ2-7; D unresolved. Trimming cost V 2 bases and J 2 bases, with 8 bases left between them. The CDR3 contains 13 residues. Germline-derived CDR1 and CDR2 are SGHRS and YFSETQ. CDR3 in amino acids: CASSFSDTYEQYF. The CDR3 nucleotides read TGCGCCAGCAGCTTTTCGGATACCTACGAGCAGTACTTC.

Only one count was recorded for this clone. The chain combines TRBV27 with TRBJ1-5; 12 bases map to TRBD1. V was pared by 5 bases and J by 6 bases, with 5 bases of the junction left unmatched. The CDR3 has 15 residues. Germline CDR1 MNHEY, CDR2 SMNVEV (reference sequence). CDR3 nucleotide sequence: TGTGCCAGCAGTGGGGGACAGGGGGCACGTCAGCCCCAGCATTTT. Protein sequence: CASSGGQGARQPQHF.

The chain employs TRBV6-1 and TRBJ2-7, with D uncertain. The CDR3 sequence is 14 residues long. Germline CDR1 MNHNS, CDR2 SASEGT. V lost 1 base and J 2 bases, leaving 9 bases between the germline ends. Here the CDR3 reads CASSEVVGAYEQYF. The CDR3 DNA is TGTGCCAGCAGTGAAGTTGTAGGAGCCTACGAGCAGTACTTC.

V gene TRBV9 combines with J gene TRBJ2-1; TRBD2 matches 10 bases. This CDR3 spans 18 amino acids. The junction had 13 bases not matched to a gene; V was cut back by 3 bases and J by 4 bases. Germline CDR1 and CDR2: SGDLS and YYNGEE. The CDR3 here is CASSGGDTSGAPYNEQFF. CDR3 coding DNA: TGTGCCAGCAGCGGTGGTGACACTAGCGGGGCCCCTTACAATGAGCAGTTCTTC.

The chain joins TRBV4-3 to TRBJ2-3, with D maybe TRBD1 (5 bases). V lost 0 bases, J lost 1 base, and 8 bases lay in between. The CDR3 extends over 15 amino acids. CDR1 LGHNA and CDR2 YSLEER come from the germline V gene. The CDR3 region is CASSQDRGRTDTQYF. CDR3 nucleotides: TGCGCCAGCAGCCAAGATAGGGGTCGCACAGATACGCAGTATTTT.

The chain recombines TRBV5-6 with TRBJ2-3; D is ambiguous. Germline V gives CDR1 SGHDT, CDR2 YYEEEE. Trimming cost V 3 bases and J 1 base, with 9 bases left between them. The CDR3 has 14 amino acids. The CDR3 DNA follows: TGTGCCAGCAGCTGGACGAGCGGCACAGATACGCAGTATTTT. Protein: CASSWTSGTDTQYF.

About this clone itself: The same CDR3 is also encoded by other DNA sequences in this sample. The chain recombines TRBV9 with TRBJ2-1; 8 nucleotides line up with TRBD2. The J segment lost 5 bases and the V segment lost 2 bases, leaving 6 bases of the junction unmatched. Germline V gene data show CDR1 as SGDLS and CDR2 as YYNGEE. The length of the CDR3 is 15 residues. The CDR3 nucleotides are TGTGCCAGCAGCGTGGGCGGGGGGCCCAACAATGAGCAGTTCTTC. Translating gives CASSVGGGPNNEQFF.

This sequence joins TRBV6-6 and TRBJ2-5; D may be TRBD1 (5 bases). Between the trimmed V and J ends, which lost 0 bases and 3 bases, there was a span of 14 bases. The CDR3 is made up of 16 amino acids. Looked up from germline, CDR1 is MNHNY and CDR2 is SVGAGI (reference sequence). DNA of the CDR3: TGTGCCAGCAGTTACTCGAAAAGGGGCGATGAAGAGACCCAGTACTTC. Translated: CASSYSKRGDEETQYF.

The chain uses TRBV28 and TRBJ1-2; possibly TRBD1 for D (6 bases). The CDR3 has 13 amino acids. The germline V and J ends were trimmed by 5 bases and 4 bases, with 11 bases remaining between them. The germline CDR1 and CDR2 sequences are MDHEN and SYDVKM. Here the CDR3 reads CASSVGGAYGYTF. The CDR3 region has the DNA TGTGCCAGCAGTGTAGGGGGAGCCTATGGCTACACCTTC.

The chain has TRBV6-5 and TRBJ2-7; 7 bases match TRBD1. CDR1 is MNHEY, CDR2 SVGAGI, per germline. V was clipped by 6 bases and J by 5 bases; unmatched bases: 7. The CDR3 spans 13 residues. The CDR3 protein is CASRRQGLNEQYF. As DNA, the CDR3 is TGTGCCAGCAGGAGACAGGGTTTGAACGAGCAGTACTTC.

The J gene is TRBJ1-2, the V gene TRBV27, with TRBD1 as a possible D gene (5 bases). Germline CDR1 and CDR2: MNHEY and SMNVEV (reference sequence). The CDR3 runs 16 residues. V lost 0 bases, J lost 4 bases, and 15 bases lay in between. The CDR3 here is CASSLSPGTAVYGYTF. The CDR3 DNA is TGTGCCAGCAGTTTATCCCCAGGGACTGCTGTCTATGGCTACACCTTC.

The sample holds one count of this clone. CDR3: CAIQVEGADNEQFF. CDR3 DNA sequence: TGTGCCATACAAGTGGAGGGGGCCGACAATGAGCAGTTCTTC. The V gene is TRBV2, the J gene TRBJ2-1; a possible D gene is TRBD1 (7 bases). Germline loops: CDR1 SNHLY, CDR2 FYNNEI. This CDR3 spans 14 amino acids. Trimming shortened V by 10 bases and J by 5 bases, and 18 bases separated the two germline ends.

The genes are TRBV9 and TRBJ2-3; 8 bases match TRBD1. Germline CDR1 and CDR2: SGDLS and YYNGEE. V lost 4 bases to trimming and J lost 0 bases; unmatched junction nucleotides: 4. The CDR3 sequence is 15 residues long. The CDR3 nucleotides are TGTGCCAGCAGCCCTACAGGGGGGAGCACAGATACGCAGTATTTT. Translation gives CASSPTGGSTDTQYF. Based on the CDR3 plus reference TRBV9 and TRBJ2-3, the full variable domain is DSGVTQTPKHLITATGQRVTLRCSPRSGDLSVYWYQQSLDQGLQFLIQYYNGEERAKGNILERFSAQQFPDLHSELNLSSLELGDSALYFCASSPTGGSTDTQYFGPGTRLTVL.

The chain carries TRBV6-5 and TRBJ2-2; 9 positions match TRBD2. The CDR3 totals 14 residues. Trimming took 3 bases from V and 5 from J; bases not matched to a gene: 1. CDR1 MNHEY and CDR2 SVGAGI come from the germline V gene. The CDR3 DNA sequence: TGTGCCAGCAGTTATCTAGCGGGAACCGGGGAGCTGTTTTTT. Its translation is CASSYLAGTGELFF.

This clone was observed once. This sequence joins TRBV6-6 and TRBJ2-7, with D hard to call. This CDR3 comprises 15 residues. V dropped 3 bases and J dropped 1 base, with 13 bases sitting between them. Per germline, CDR1 MNHNY and CDR2 SVGAGI (reference sequence). The DNA for the CDR3 is TGTGCCAGCAGTTATAAAGGGCCCCTTTCCTACGAGCAGTACTTC. Translation gives CASSYKGPLSYEQYF.